This TCR beta chain comes out of a study of blood T cells in healthy people across ages. A second PCR of roughly 6 to 12 cycles used a sample-barcoded 5' primer and a J-beta primer mix. A template-switch adaptor that had 12 random nucleotides put a tag on each cDNA molecule. TCRdb reanalysed the 5' RACE reads using MiXCR and keeps one entry per CDR3 protein. The sample holds over 1.5 million distinct CDR3 sequences; approximately 50% are singletons and the top ten take approximately 2%. CDR3 length: 12 residues. Germline CDR1 reads DFQATT; CDR2 reads SNEGSKA (reference sequence). V was cut by 1 base and J by 4 bases, with 7 bases left in between. Concerning this clonotype: What it recognizes is unknown.

Study-level results: Estimates of diversity drawn from one million T cells were considered underestimates. The fall in TCR beta diversity per million T cells was roughly linear with age.

The TCR sequence derives from a woman in her forties in good health. The V call is TRBV20-1, the J call TRBJ1-1; D perhaps matches TRBD1 (6 bases). Source material: blood. This CDR3 reads CSARGGATEAFF. The CDR3 DNA sequence: TGCAGTGCTAGAGGGGGGGCCACTGAAGCTTTCTTT.